The sequence of this T cell receptor (beta chain) was determined in a study of OX40 agonist ivuxolimab in advanced cancers. Study summary: Ivuxolimab, an antibody that agonizes OX40 (CD134), was administered to the patients. Whole-study results and caveats: Antigen specificity was not determined for the expanded peripheral T cells.

Sequencing was performed with immunoSEQ multiplex PCR; in TCRdb, only in-frame clones are kept and a portion is missing. The data hold about 95,000 clones, with roughly 84% observed a single time. The CDR3 length is 15 residues. Germline CDR1 and CDR2: LNHDA and SQIVND (reference sequence). The V end lost 4 bases, the J end lost 6 bases, and 15 bases lay between the germline ends. In regard to this clone: Its antigen remains unknown.

The receptor was derived from an adult with an advanced solid tumor such as melanoma, head and neck, liver or kidney cancer. This sample comprised CD4+ or CD8+ T cells sorted from blood, obtained in a trial of the OX40 agonist ivuxolimab. The rearrangement joins TRBV19 to TRBJ2-2; D gene unclear. CDR3 loop: CASSTQPGGAGELFF. DNA for the CDR3: TGTGCCAGTAGTACCCAACCAGGTGGGGCCGGGGAGCTGTTTTTT.